This T cell receptor beta chain derives from a study of T cells in Graves' hyperthyroidism and ophthalmopathy. General study points: Ophthalmopathy was distinguished from stable hyperthyroidism by 13 V-J signatures. For ophthalmopathy, model prediction preceded onset by a median 6.5 months.

This CDR3 comprises 18 residues. Trimming at V came to 4 bases and at J to 0 bases, leaving 12 bases not matched to a gene. CDR1 MNHNS and CDR2 SASEGT come from the germline V gene. It was uncontrolled infection, other autoimmune disease, pregnancy or lactation that excluded patients. Amplification of TCR beta CDR3 regions was performed using RNA transcripts as template. Initially, a first-round RT-PCR of the TCR CDR3 employed the HTBI primer set. MiXCR, applied by TCRdb to the multiplex PCR reads, yields one record per CDR3 protein. Of 450,000 to 500,000 distinct CDR3 sequences in the sample, roughly 22% were seen once. This clonotype has more than one count but fewer than ten. The antigen is undetermined.

The J gene is TRBJ2-3, the V gene TRBV6-1; 8 bases line up with TRBD2. Input material: blood. The sequence derives from a woman aged 70-85 years with Graves' ophthalmopathy. CDR3: CASSVATSAKTSTDTQYF. The CDR3 region has the DNA TGTGCCAGCAGTGTGGCGACTAGCGCGAAAACTAGCACAGATACGCAGTATTTT.